These 7 T cell receptor beta chains were all obtained from the same sample, sequenced in a study of T cell responses to AZD1222 COVID-19 vaccine. Assay: immunoSEQ multiplex PCR; the TCRdb copy retains only in-frame clones and omits some. The sample shows around 160,000 clones, around 92% of them seen only once. The sample consisted of peripheral blood, taken 28 days after the second AZD1222 dose. Source of these receptors: an adult who received the AZD1222 COVID-19 vaccine.

This chain connects TRBV28 to TRBJ1-4; TRBD1 matches at 9 bases. This CDR3 contains 14 residues. J gave up 11 bases and V 5 bases, and 9 bases lay outside the gene matches. Germline V lookup: CDR1 MDHEN, CDR2 SYDVKM. DNA of the CDR3: TGTGCCAGCAGTCTACAGGGGGCGCTGAAGAAACTGTTTTTT. Translating it yields CASSLQGALKKLFF.

The V gene is TRBV19, the J gene TRBJ1-2; D is uncertain. This CDR3 is built from 14 residues. Trimming removed 1 base from V and 7 bases from J, with 13 bases in between. CDR1 and CDR2 (germline): LNHDA, SQIVND (reference sequence). CDR3 loop: CASSIGGGRIGYTF. The CDR3 DNA reads TGTGCCAGTAGTATAGGGGGAGGGAGGATTGGCTACACCTTC.

The rearrangement joins TRBV5-6 to TRBJ1-5; no definite D call. Per germline, CDR1 SGHDT and CDR2 YYEEEE. The V and J ends lost 2 bases and 4 bases respectively, with 13 bases between them. The CDR3 sequence is 15 residues long. This CDR3 is CASSLRTGGNQPQHF. The CDR3 coding sequence is TGTGCCAGCAGCTTAAGGACCGGCGGGAATCAGCCCCAGCATTTT.

This clone appeared a single time. The rearrangement uses TRBV9 and TRBJ1-6; no definite D call. The CDR3 contains 14 residues. Trimming took off 8 bases at V and 5 bases at J, with 14 bases between the two ends. The germline gives CDR1 SGDLS, CDR2 YYNGEE. Here the CDR3 reads CASSSSADNSPLHF. The CDR3 DNA follows: TGTGCCAGTTCGTCCTCCGCGGATAATTCACCCCTCCACTTT.

This chain joins TRBV6-1 and TRBJ2-4; D might be TRBD1 (5 bases). V dropped 2 bases and J dropped 1 base, with 12 bases sitting between them. The germline gives CDR1 MNHNS, CDR2 SASEGT. There are 16 residues in the CDR3. The CDR3 reads CASSERGSAAKNIQYF. The CDR3 bases are TGTGCCAGCAGTGAAAGGGGTTCGGCTGCCAAAAACATTCAGTACTTC.

The chain is built from TRBV6-6 and TRBJ2-1; D is perhaps TRBD1 (6 bases). Germline values: CDR1 MNHNY, CDR2 SVGAGI (reference sequence). CDR3 length: 16 amino acids. Trimming took 0 bases from V and 7 from J, leaving 16 bases between them. CDR3 DNA sequence: TGTGCCAGCAGTTACTCGCCCGGGACACTATTAAATGAGCAGTTCTTC. Residues: CASSYSPGTLLNEQFF.

The chain couples TRBV15 to TRBJ1-4; 10 bases are a match to TRBD1. This CDR3 contains 14 residues. Per the germline V gene, CDR1 is LNHNV and CDR2 is YYDKDF (reference sequence). V trimming: 5 bases; J trimming: 6 bases; junction bases outside the gene matches: 3. CDR3 nucleotides: TGTGCCACCAGCGGGACAGGGGTTCATGAAAAACTGTTTTTT. The encoded protein is CATSGTGVHEKLFF.